These 25 T cell receptor beta chains came from one sample sequenced in a study of shared clonotypes between healthy human individuals. Data came from immunoSEQ multiplex PCR; TCRdb stores just in-frame clones and leaves some out. The table lists approximately 2,200,000 clones, approximately 94% of them singletons, with over 1.5% in the top ten. It was CD45RO-negative cells, positively selected for CCR7, that made up naive CD8 cells, with terminally differentiated effector memory CD45RA+ cells excluded. Sequences were obtained from naive CD8+ T cells from PBMCs. These receptor sequences come from a young man in good health. Some clones in this sample may be carry-over from other donors' samples.

The gene calls are TRBV4-3 and TRBJ2-7; 8 bases agree with TRBD1. The CDR3 covers 15 residues. After removal of 0 bases from V and 6 bases from J, the junction contained 7 bases not matched to a gene. The germline CDR1 and CDR2 sequences are LGHNA and YSLEER. The CDR3 coding sequence is TGCGCCAGCAGCCAAGATACCGGACAGGGCTTCGAGCAGTACTTC. As protein: CASSQDTGQGFEQYF.

The J gene is TRBJ1-1, the V gene TRBV5-4; D unresolved. CDR1 and CDR2 (germline): SGHNT, YYREEE (reference sequence). CDR3 length equals 13 residues. Trimming shortened V by 0 bases and J by 4 bases, and 7 bases separated the two germline ends. The CDR3 region has the DNA TGTGCCAGCAGCTTGGGTGGGAGCACTGAAGCTTTCTTT. This sequence encodes CASSLGGSTEAFF.

The chain combines TRBV7-6 with TRBJ1-2; 8 nucleotides agree with TRBD1. Trimming took 0 bases from V and 4 from J; bases not matched to a gene: 19. This CDR3 has 20 amino acids. Germline V gene sequence: CDR1 SGHVS, CDR2 FNYEAQ. The CDR3 loop reads CASSLAPKGTGRRQTYGYTF. The CDR3 region has the DNA TGTGCCAGCAGCTTAGCGCCCAAAGGGACAGGCCGACGTCAGACCTATGGCTACACCTTC.

The V call is TRBV30, the J call TRBJ2-7, with 9 bases matching TRBD2. The V gene end was trimmed by 2 bases and the J gene end by 3 bases; junction bases not matched to a gene: 5. CDR3 length: 14 residues. CDR1 GTSNPN and CDR2 SVGIG come from the germline V gene (reference sequence). CDR3 region: CAWSPGTSLYEQYF. The CDR3 DNA follows: TGTGCCTGGAGTCCCGGGACTAGCCTCTACGAGCAGTACTTC.

The CDR3 coding sequence is TGTGCCAGCAGCCTTTCCGTCGACCATGGAAACACCATATATTTT. Translating it yields CASSLSVDHGNTIYF. V is TRBV7-7 and J is TRBJ1-3; D is unresolved. V shed 5 bases and J shed 3 bases, with 14 bases lying between them. Germline V gives CDR1 SSHAT, CDR2 FNYEAQ (reference sequence). The CDR3 contains 15 residues.

This sequence joins TRBV2 and TRBJ2-3, with TRBD1 matching 8 bases. The CDR3 spans 15 residues. Trimming at V came to 6 bases and at J to 1 base, leaving 6 bases not matched to a gene. Germline V gene sequence: CDR1 SNHLY, CDR2 FYNNEI. CDR3 bases: TGTGCCAGCAGCGACCCGGGACAGGGCACAGATACGCAGTATTTT. Amino acid sequence: CASSDPGQGTDTQYF.

The gene calls are TRBV4-1 and TRBJ2-2; no clear D gene. Germline V gene data show CDR1 as MGHRA and CDR2 as YSYEKL. This CDR3 is built from 15 residues. The V end lost 2 bases, the J end lost 0 bases, and 7 bases lay between the germline ends. CDR3 amino acids: CASSQLGPNTGELFF. The CDR3 DNA reads as TGCGCCAGCAGCCAATTAGGCCCGAACACCGGGGAGCTGTTTTTT.

V gene TRBV13 combines with J gene TRBJ2-2, with 14 bases matching TRBD2. After removal of 5 bases from V and 4 bases from J, the junction contained 12 bases not matched to a gene. This CDR3 is built from 19 residues. Germline CDR1 and CDR2: PRHDT and FYEKMQ (reference sequence). In DNA form, the CDR3 reads TGTGCCAGCAGCCCCCCGGGGACTAGCGGGAGAAGAGGCACCGGGGAGCTGTTTTTT. This gives the protein CASSPPGTSGRRGTGELFF.

This chain connects TRBV6-1 to TRBJ1-2, with D possibly matching TRBD1 (5 bases). This CDR3 region has 13 residues. The germline V gene encodes CDR1 MNHNS and CDR2 SASEGT. Trimming shortened V by 2 bases and J by 4 bases, and 8 bases separated the two germline ends. The CDR3 sequence is CASSEWGVYGYTF. DNA for the CDR3: TGTGCCAGCAGTGAATGGGGGGTCTATGGCTACACCTTC.

To note about this clone: Other DNA sequences in this sample translate to the same CDR3. The V call is TRBV5-6, the J call TRBJ2-1; D possibly corresponds to TRBD1 (5 bases). V was clipped by 0 bases and J by 7 bases, with 5 bases between them. CDR1 is SGHDT, CDR2 YYEEEE, per germline. There are 12 residues in the CDR3. The CDR3 loop is CASSLAGNEQFF. CDR3 nucleotide sequence: TGTGCCAGCAGCTTGGCAGGGAATGAGCAGTTCTTC.

The chain employs TRBV2 and TRBJ2-1; TRBD2 matches 10 bases. V lost 10 bases to trimming and J lost 6 bases; unmatched junction nucleotides: 3. The CDR3 contains 12 residues. Per the germline V gene, CDR1 is SNHLY and CDR2 is FYNNEI. CDR3 in DNA: TGTGCCAAAGGACTAGCGGTCAATGAGCAGTTCTTC. Amino acids: CAKGLAVNEQFF.

The chain recombines TRBV11-1 with TRBJ1-1; no firm D call. The CDR3 length is 15 residues. Germline V gene lookup returns CDR1 SGHAT and CDR2 FQDESV (reference sequence). V dropped 1 base and J dropped 5 bases, with 14 bases sitting between them. This CDR3 is CASSLESGAGTEAFF. The CDR3, as DNA: TGTGCCAGCAGCTTAGAATCGGGAGCTGGGACTGAAGCTTTCTTT.

About this clone itself: Other nucleotide sequences in the sample specify the same CDR3. The gene calls are TRBV29-1 and TRBJ2-2; D not certain. Per germline, CDR1 SQVTM and CDR2 ANQGSEA. The CDR3 is 10 residues long. Trimming took off 7 bases at V and 4 bases at J, with 4 bases between the two ends. The CDR3 region is CSAFTGELFF. Here the CDR3 DNA reads TGCAGCGCTTTCACCGGGGAGCTGTTTTTT.

The chain has TRBV7-9 and TRBJ2-2; 7 bases fit TRBD1. Trimming at V came to 5 bases and at J to 4 bases, leaving 1 base not matched to a gene. Looked up from germline, CDR1 is SEHNR and CDR2 is FQNEAQ (reference sequence). The CDR3 is made up of 13 amino acids. CDR3 DNA sequence: TGTGCCAGCAGCGCAGGGGGCACCGGGGAGCTGTTTTTT. This sequence encodes CASSAGGTGELFF.

This clone showed up just once. In the same sample, other DNA sequences code for this CDR3. This sequence joins TRBV27 and TRBJ2-7; the D call may be TRBD1 or TRBD2 (5 bases each). The V end was cut by 2 bases, the J end by 2 bases, with 13 bases between. CDR3 length: 15 residues. Germline V CDR1 and CDR2: MNHEY, SMNVEV (reference sequence). The CDR3 DNA sequence: TGTGCCAGCAGTTTAACCGGGACGGGACCCTACGAGCAGTACTTC. Encoded protein: CASSLTGTGPYEQYF.

The chain recombines TRBV5-6 with TRBJ1-5; perhaps TRBD1 as D (5 bases). V was trimmed by 5 bases and J by 5 bases, leaving 20 bases between them. The CDR3 length is 16 residues. CDR1 and CDR2 from the germline V gene are SGHDT and YYEEEE. The CDR3 region is CASRFWVSGHDQPQHF. The CDR3 region has the DNA TGTGCCAGCAGATTCTGGGTGTCGGGGCATGATCAGCCCCAGCATTTT.

This clone was seen just once. CDR3: CASSEARGVSYEQYF. CDR3 nucleotides: TGTGCCAGCAGTGAAGCGAGGGGGGTTTCGTACGAGCAGTACTTC. The chain links TRBV2 to TRBJ2-7; possibly TRBD1 or TRBD2 for D (6 bases each). The V end lost 0 bases, the J end lost 4 bases, and 13 bases lay between the germline ends. Germline V gene lookup returns CDR1 SNHLY and CDR2 FYNNEI. The CDR3 loop spans 15 amino acids.

V is TRBV6-6 and J is TRBJ1-1, with 7 bases lining up with TRBD1. After removal of 2 bases from V and 6 bases from J, the junction contained 3 bases not matched to a gene. Germline CDR1 is MNHNY and CDR2 is SVGAGI (reference sequence). The CDR3 is 13 residues long. The CDR3 sequence: CASSYDRDAEAFF. CDR3 in DNA: TGTGCCAGCAGTTACGACAGGGACGCTGAAGCTTTCTTT.

This chain joins TRBV13 and TRBJ2-6; D gene ambiguous. V was cut by 2 bases and J by 1 base, with 15 bases left in between. Germline CDR1 is PRHDT and CDR2 is FYEKMQ (reference sequence). The CDR3 is made up of 18 amino acids. CDR3 residues: CASSLSYLVGSGANVLTF. CDR3 sequence (DNA): TGTGCCAGCAGCTTATCCTACCTCGTGGGATCTGGGGCCAACGTCCTGACTTTC.

The chain couples TRBV5-6 to TRBJ1-1; D ambiguous. The CDR3 has 13 amino acids. Germline V gene sequence: CDR1 SGHDT, CDR2 YYEEEE. Trimming took 6 bases from V and 0 from J, leaving 9 bases between them. The CDR3 nucleotides read TGTGCCAGCATGAAGACCTTGAACACTGAAGCTTTCTTT. Protein: CASMKTLNTEAFF.

This chain links TRBV28 with TRBJ1-2, with a possible D match to TRBD1 (6 bases). Trimming took off 4 bases at V and 1 base at J, with 10 bases between the two ends. The CDR3 loop spans 14 amino acids. Germline CDR1 and CDR2: MDHEN and SYDVKM. Here the CDR3 DNA reads TGTGCCAGCAGTTCCAGGGGAGTTAACTATGGCTACACCTTC. It yields the protein CASSSRGVNYGYTF.

With respect to this clone: Other DNA sequences in this sample translate to the same CDR3. This chain links TRBV11-2 with TRBJ1-4; D gene uncertain. With 3 bases removed from V and 8 bases from J, the gap between germline ends came to 4 bases. This CDR3 contains 11 residues. Germline V gene sequence: CDR1 SGHAT, CDR2 FQNNGV. CDR3 coding DNA: TGTGCCAGCAGCTTGGGAGAAAAACTGTTTTTT. Its translation: CASSLGEKLFF.

This chain uses TRBV7-9 with TRBJ1-2; D gene uncertain. The CDR3 is 12 residues long. Germline CDR1 and CDR2: SEHNR and FQNEAQ (reference sequence). V dropped 6 bases and J dropped 8 bases, with 13 bases sitting between them. The CDR3 DNA sequence: TGTGCCAGCAGGTTACTGCATGAGGGCTACACCTTC. It codes for CASRLLHEGYTF.

The chain uses TRBV7-9 and TRBJ2-7, with TRBD2 identical over 7 bases. The V and J ends lost 5 bases and 3 bases, in that order; junction bases with no gene match: 7. CDR3 length: 14 amino acids. Germline V lookup: CDR1 SEHNR, CDR2 FQNEAQ (reference sequence). The CDR3 loop is CASSQAGTFYEQYF. The DNA of the CDR3 is TGTGCCAGCAGCCAAGCGGGAACTTTCTACGAGCAGTACTTC.

This sequence joins TRBV7-9 and TRBJ1-3, with TRBD1 matching 7 bases. Germline CDR1 reads SEHNR; CDR2 reads FQNEAQ (reference sequence). Trimming took 1 base from V and 3 from J; bases not matched to a gene: 3. CDR3 length: 15 amino acids. This CDR3 reads CASSLGQGHGNTIYF. In nucleotides, the CDR3 is TGTGCCAGCAGCTTAGGACAGGGCCATGGAAACACCATATATTTT.